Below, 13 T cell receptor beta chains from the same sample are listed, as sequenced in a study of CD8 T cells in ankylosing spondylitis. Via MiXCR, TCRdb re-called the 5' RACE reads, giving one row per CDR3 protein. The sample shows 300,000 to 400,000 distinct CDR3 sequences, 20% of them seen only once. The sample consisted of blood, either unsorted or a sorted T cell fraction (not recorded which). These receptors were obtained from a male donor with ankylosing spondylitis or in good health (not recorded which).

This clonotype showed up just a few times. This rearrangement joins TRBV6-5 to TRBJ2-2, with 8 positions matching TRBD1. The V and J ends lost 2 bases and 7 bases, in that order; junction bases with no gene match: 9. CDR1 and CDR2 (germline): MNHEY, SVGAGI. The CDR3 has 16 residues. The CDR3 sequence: CASSYGRGQDNGELFF. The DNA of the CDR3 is TGTGCCAGCAGTTACGGCAGGGGGCAAGATAACGGGGAGCTGTTTTTT.

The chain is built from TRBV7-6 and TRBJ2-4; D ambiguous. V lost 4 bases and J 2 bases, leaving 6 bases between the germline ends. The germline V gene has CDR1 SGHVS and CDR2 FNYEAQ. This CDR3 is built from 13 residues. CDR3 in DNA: TGTGCCAGCAGCTCCGGTACCAAAAACATTCAGTACTTC. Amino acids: CASSSGTKNIQYF.

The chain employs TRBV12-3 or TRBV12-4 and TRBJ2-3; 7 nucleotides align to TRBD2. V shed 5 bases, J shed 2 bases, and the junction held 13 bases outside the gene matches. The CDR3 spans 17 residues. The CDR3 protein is CASSPTGRVLDTDTQYF. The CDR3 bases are TGTGCCAGCAGTCCCACTGGGAGGGTCCTCGACACAGATACGCAGTATTTT.

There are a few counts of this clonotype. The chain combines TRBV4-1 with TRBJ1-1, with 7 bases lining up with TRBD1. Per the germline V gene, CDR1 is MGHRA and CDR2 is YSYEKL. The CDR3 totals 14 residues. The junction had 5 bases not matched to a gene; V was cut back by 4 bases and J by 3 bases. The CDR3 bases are TGCGCCAGCAGCCGCTCCGGGACAGACACTGAAGCTTTCTTT. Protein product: CASSRSGTDTEAFF.

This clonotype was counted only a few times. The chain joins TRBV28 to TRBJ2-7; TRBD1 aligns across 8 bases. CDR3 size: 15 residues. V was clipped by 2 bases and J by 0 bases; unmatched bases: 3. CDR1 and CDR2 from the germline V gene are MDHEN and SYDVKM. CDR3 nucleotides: TGTGCCAGCAGTTTAATACAGGGGGACTCCTACGAGCAGTACTTC. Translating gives CASSLIQGDSYEQYF.

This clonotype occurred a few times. The CDR3 DNA reads as TGCAGTGCTAGGGGTAGCGGGGGGTACAATGAGCAGTTCTTC. This encodes CSARGSGGYNEQFF. The genes are TRBV20-1 and TRBJ2-1, with TRBD2 matching over 10 bases. The CDR3 extends over 14 amino acids. Trimming took 3 bases from V and 4 from J; bases not matched to a gene: 3. Germline V gene lookup returns CDR1 DFQATT and CDR2 SNEGSKA (reference sequence).

As DNA, the CDR3 is TGTGCCAGCAGCTTCCCCCTTTCGACAGGAGATGAAAAACTGTTTTTT. The encoded protein is CASSFPLSTGDEKLFF. The rearrangement links TRBV9 to TRBJ1-4; D is possibly TRBD1 (6 bases). V was pared by 4 bases and J by 6 bases, with 19 bases between. In germline, CDR1 is SGDLS, CDR2 YYNGEE. CDR3 length: 16 residues. The variable domain in full, completed from reference TRBV9 and TRBJ1-4, reads DSGVTQTPKHLITATGQRVTLRCSPRSGDLSVYWYQQSLDQGLQFLIQYYNGEERAKGNILERFSAQQFPDLHSELNLSSLELGDSALYFCASSFPLSTGDEKLFFGSGTQLSVL.

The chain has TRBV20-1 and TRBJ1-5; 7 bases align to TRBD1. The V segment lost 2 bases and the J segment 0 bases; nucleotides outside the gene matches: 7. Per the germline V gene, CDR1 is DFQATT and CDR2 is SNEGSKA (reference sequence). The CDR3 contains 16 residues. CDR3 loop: CSARPRQGYSNQPQHF. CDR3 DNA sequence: TGCAGTGCTAGACCGAGACAGGGATATAGCAATCAGCCCCAGCATTTT.

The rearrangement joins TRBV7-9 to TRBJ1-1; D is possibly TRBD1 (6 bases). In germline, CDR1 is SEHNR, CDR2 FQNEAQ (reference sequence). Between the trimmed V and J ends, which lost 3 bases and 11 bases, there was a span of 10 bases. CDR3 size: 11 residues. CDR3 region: CASSLDSSAFF. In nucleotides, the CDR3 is TGTGCCAGCAGCTTGGACAGTTCCGCTTTCTTT.

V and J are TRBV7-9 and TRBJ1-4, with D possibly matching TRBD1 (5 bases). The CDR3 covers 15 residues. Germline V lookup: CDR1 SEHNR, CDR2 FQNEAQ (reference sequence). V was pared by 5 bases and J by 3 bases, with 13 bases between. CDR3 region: CASSTPTAANEKLFF. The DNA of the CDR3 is TGTGCCAGCAGCACCCCGACAGCAGCTAATGAAAAACTGTTTTTT.

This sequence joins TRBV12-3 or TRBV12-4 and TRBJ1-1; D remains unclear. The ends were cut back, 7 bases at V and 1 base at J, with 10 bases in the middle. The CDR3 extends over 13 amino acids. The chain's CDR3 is CASNQDGNTEAFF. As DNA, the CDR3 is TGTGCCAGCAATCAGGACGGGAACACTGAAGCTTTCTTT.

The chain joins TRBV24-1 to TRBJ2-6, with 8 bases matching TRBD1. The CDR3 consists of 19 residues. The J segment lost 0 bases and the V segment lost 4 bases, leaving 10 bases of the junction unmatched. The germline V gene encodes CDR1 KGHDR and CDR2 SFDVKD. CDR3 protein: CATSEAFGTGISGANVLTF. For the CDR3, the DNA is TGTGCCACCAGTGAAGCGTTCGGGACAGGTATCTCTGGGGCCAACGTCCTGACTTTC.

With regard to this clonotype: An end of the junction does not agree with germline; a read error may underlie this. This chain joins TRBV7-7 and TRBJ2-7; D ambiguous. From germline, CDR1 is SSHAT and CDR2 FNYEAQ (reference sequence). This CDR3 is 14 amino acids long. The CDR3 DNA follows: TGTGCTAGCAGCCCGGACCTTATCGGGCTCGAGCAGTACTTC. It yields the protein CASSPDLIGLEQYF.